This record covers a single TCR beta chain. No antigen is known for it. This entry comes from a study of blood T cells in healthy people across ages. Whole-study results and caveats: Unsorted PBMC input precluded a conclusive naive versus antigen-experienced comparison.

There are 15 residues in the CDR3. V shed 5 bases, J shed 7 bases, and the junction held 13 bases outside the gene matches. Germline V lookup: CDR1 DFQATT, CDR2 SNEGSKA (reference sequence). Alongside a J-beta primer mix, a sample-barcoded 5' primer served in a second PCR lasting about 7 to 12 cycles. One entry per CDR3 protein results from TCRdb running MiXCR on the 5' RACE reads. Of about 780,000 distinct CDR3 sequences detected, about 47% appear once; the ten largest clones hold 18%. This clonotype originated in an elderly man in good health. Sequences were obtained from blood. The chain recombines TRBV20-1 with TRBJ2-5, with TRBD2 matching 10 bases. CDR3 DNA sequence: TGCAGTGCTTTTCCTTCTAGCGGGAGAGGCGGGACCCAGTACTTC. Translated: CSAFPSSGRGGTQYF.